These T cell receptor beta chains were read from a single sample in a study of PD-L1 blockade in urothelial cancer. Only in-frame clones appear in the TCRdb table, and some are missing; sequencing was by immunoSEQ multiplex PCR. This table holds around 34,000 clones, just under 85% found once. Material: PBMCs, obtained around atezolizumab (anti-PD-L1) treatment. Receptor source: a man aged 80 or over with urothelial cancer. The CDR3 runs from the conserved cysteine through the conserved F or W. D genes are given only for firm matches. The size field is filled for only some rows; it gives once, few, many or a size class.

size: .
length: 16
J: TRBJ2-3
D: TRBD2
V: TRBV4-1
DNA: TGCGCCAGCAGCCAAGAAGACGGGAGGGCCAGAGATACGCAGTATTTT
CDR3: CASSQEDGRARDTQYF

size: .
length: 15
J: TRBJ2-7
D: TRBD1
V: TRBV10-3
DNA: TGTGCCATCAGTGAGTCGGGGACAGGGGCCTACGAGCAGTACTTC
CDR3: CAISESGTGAYEQYF

size: .
length: 17
J: TRBJ2-4
D: TRBD1
V: TRBV18
DNA: TGTGCCAGCTCACCAGCCGGGACAGGGGGTTCCAAAAACATTCAGTACTTC
CDR3: CASSPAGTGGSKNIQYF

size: .
length: 15
J: TRBJ2-2
D: TRBD1
V: TRBV28
DNA: TGTGCCAGCAGACAGGACAGGGGGGTTGCCGGGGAGCTGTTTTTT
CDR3: CASRQDRGVAGELFF

size: .
length: 13
J: TRBJ2-2
D: TRBD2
V: TRBV5-1
DNA: TGCGCCAGCCGGGGGAGGGACACCGGGGAGCTGTTTTTT
CDR3: CASRGRDTGELFF

size: .
length: 17
J: TRBJ2-1
D: TRBD2
V: TRBV15
DNA: TGTGCCACCAGCAGAGATATGGGACTAGCGGGAGTCAATGAGCAGTTCTTC
CDR3: CATSRDMGLAGVNEQFF

size: few
length: 13
J: TRBJ1-2
D: .
V: TRBV18
DNA: TGTGCCAGCTCACCACGGGGCGACTATGGCTACACCTTC
CDR3: CASSPRGDYGYTF

size: few
length: 18
J: TRBJ2-1
D: TRBD2
V: TRBV7-9
DNA: TGTGCCAGCAGCTTACCTCCCAGACTAGCGGGAGTTAAGGGTGAGCAGTTCTTC
CDR3: CASSLPPRLAGVKGEQFF

size: .
length: 16
J: TRBJ2-5
D: TRBD1
V: TRBV19
DNA: TGTGCCAGTAGAACATCGTGGGGACAGGGGGGAGAGACCCAGTACTTC
CDR3: CASRTSWGQGGETQYF

size: once
length: 14
J: TRBJ2-3
D: .
V: TRBV5-1
DNA: TGCGCCAGCGGCATATTCAACGGGGCAGATACGCAGTATTTT
CDR3: CASGIFNGADTQYF

size: .
length: 11
J: TRBJ2-7
D: .
V: TRBV25-1
DNA: TGTGCCACGCAACGCTACTACGAGCAGTACTTC
CDR3: CATQRYYEQYF

size: once
length: 13
J: TRBJ1-2
D: .
V: TRBV28
DNA: TGTGCCAGCAGTTTATCACTTCTTTATGGCTACACCTTC
CDR3: CASSLSLLYGYTF

size: few
length: 13
J: TRBJ2-4
D: TRBD2
V: TRBV28
DNA: TGTGCCAGCTGGACTAGCGGCTCAACAACTTTGTACTTC
CDR3: CASWTSGSTTLYF

size: .
length: 17
J: TRBJ1-4
D: TRBD1
V: TRBV4-1
DNA: TGCGCCAGCAGCCAAACAGGGGGAAATGGAATTCGGGAAAAACTGTTTTTT
CDR3: CASSQTGGNGIREKLFF

size: .
length: 12
J: TRBJ2-1
D: .
V: TRBV10-3
DNA: TGTGCCGCCGAGAATTCCTACAATGAGCAGTTCTTC
CDR3: CAAENSYNEQFF

size: .
length: 14
J: TRBJ2-1
D: TRBD1
V: TRBV6-1
DNA: TGTGCCAGCAGTGATAGGGGGCCTTACAATGAGCAGTTCTTC
CDR3: CASSDRGPYNEQFF

size: .
length: 15
J: TRBJ2-5
D: TRBD1
V: TRBV5-1
DNA: TGCGCCAGCAGCCCGGGACAGGGGGCTGTAGAGACCCAGTACTTC
CDR3: CASSPGQGAVETQYF

size: .
length: 14
J: TRBJ2-1
D: .
V: TRBV18
DNA: TGTGCCAGCTCACCACAGGGACCAGGGGATGAGCAGTTCTTC
CDR3: CASSPQGPGDEQFF

size: .
length: 14
J: TRBJ2-2
D: TRBD2
V: TRBV5-1
DNA: TGCGCCAGCAGTCAGGCGGGAGCCACCGGGGAGCTGTTTTTT
CDR3: CASSQAGATGELFF

size: once
length: 16
J: TRBJ2-5
D: .
V: TRBV5-1
DNA: TGCGCCAGCAGGGGTTGGACGGGGTCGCAAGGAGAGACCCAGTACTTC
CDR3: CASRGWTGSQGETQYF

size: .
length: 12
J: TRBJ2-3
D: .
V: TRBV5-1
DNA: TGCGCCAGCAGCAGAGTAACAGATACGCAGTATTTT
CDR3: CASSRVTDTQYF

size: .
length: 14
J: TRBJ1-2
D: .
V: TRBV10-1
DNA: TGCGCCAGCAGTCCGGACAAGGGTCTCTATGGCTACACCTTC
CDR3: CASSPDKGLYGYTF